The 11 T cell receptor beta chains given below trace back to one sample, sequenced in a study of blood T cell repertoires in COVID-19 (dated by TCRdb to about 2020). The protocol used for the library was the immunoSEQ multiplex PCR assay. Drawn from immuneACCESS, this table holds only the in-frame rearrangements with V and J called that TCRdb kept. Clones are partly lost; checked studies trace under half to an unresolved V gene and leave the rest unexplained. The sample data list some 22,000 clones, and 88% of these were observed just once. 20% to 25% of the sample belongs to the ten largest clones. The specimen sequenced was peripheral blood. Receptors were obtained from a man between 65 and 85 years old in a cohort sampled during active COVID-19.

The V and J genes are TRBV6-5 and TRBJ2-4; 7 bases line up with TRBD1. Germline CDR1 MNHEY, CDR2 SVGAGI. V shed 5 bases, J shed 5 bases, and the junction held 9 bases outside the gene matches. CDR3 length: 15 residues. The CDR3 nucleotides are TGTGCCAGCAGTCCCCCGGAGACAGGGCAAAACATTCAGTACTTC. Amino acid sequence: CASSPPETGQNIQYF.

The chain carries TRBV5-1 and TRBJ1-1; D gene unclear. Germline-derived CDR1 and CDR2 are SGHRS and YFSETQ. Trimming removed 0 bases at V and 3 bases at J, with 9 bases between. The CDR3 is made up of 14 amino acids. CDR3 sequence: CASSLEEGYTEAFF. CDR3 DNA: TGCGCCAGCAGCTTGGAAGAGGGTTACACTGAAGCTTTCTTT.

The genes are TRBV6-5 and TRBJ1-1; possibly TRBD1 for D (5 bases). Between the trimmed V and J ends, which lost 6 bases and 5 bases, there was a span of 19 bases. CDR1 is MNHEY, CDR2 SVGAGI, per germline. CDR3 length equals 15 residues. This CDR3 is CASRKTDMRRTEAFF. The CDR3, as DNA: TGTGCCAGCAGAAAAACGGACATGAGAAGGACTGAAGCTTTCTTT.

This rearrangement joins TRBV27 to TRBJ2-2; 10 bases are shared with TRBD1. Germline trimming cut 6 bases from V and 5 bases from J; bases unmatched to any gene: 9. This CDR3 is built from 16 residues. The germline gives CDR1 MNHEY, CDR2 SMNVEV (reference sequence). The CDR3 DNA reads as TGTGCCAGCAGACCTTCCGGGACAGGGGCGACCGGGGAGCTGTTTTTT. This sequence encodes CASRPSGTGATGELFF.

The gene calls are TRBV5-4 and TRBJ2-1, with 7 bases aligning to TRBD1. The ends lost 3 bases at V and 3 bases at J; junction bases unmatched: 6. The V gene's germline CDR1 is SGHNT and CDR2 YYREEE (reference sequence). The CDR3 covers 15 residues. This chain's CDR3 is CASSSGRDSYNEQFF. Here the CDR3 DNA reads TGTGCCAGCAGCTCTGGACGGGACAGCTACAATGAGCAGTTCTTC.

The chain carries TRBV5-1 and TRBJ2-5, with TRBD1 matching 11 bases. This CDR3 region has 14 residues. V lost 5 bases, J lost 4 bases, and 4 bases stayed unmatched. Germline CDR1 reads SGHRS; CDR2 reads YFSETQ. CDR3 residues: CASRSDRGRETQYF. Here the CDR3 DNA reads TGCGCCAGCAGATCGGACAGGGGGCGAGAGACCCAGTACTTC.

The rearrangement joins TRBV18 to TRBJ2-7, with 7 nucleotides matching TRBD1. Germline V gene sequence: CDR1 KGHSH, CDR2 LQKENI. CDR3 length equals 13 residues. V shed 4 bases and J 4 bases; nucleotides not matched to a gene: 4. The CDR3 coding sequence is TGTGCCAGCTCACACGGGACAGATTACGAGCAGTACTTC. Translation: CASSHGTDYEQYF.

This clone was seen more than once but under ten times. The V gene is TRBV3-1 (or the pseudogene TRBV3-2), the J gene TRBJ1-6; TRBD1 matches 7 bases. Losses at the gene ends were 2 bases for V and 12 bases for J; bases not matched to a gene: 10. CDR1 is LGHDT, CDR2 YNNKEL, per germline (reference sequence). This CDR3 region has 15 residues. The DNA of the CDR3 is TGTGCCAGCAGCCAAACCTCGGACAGGAGGGGACCCCTCCACTTT. Its protein product is CASSQTSDRRGPLHF.

The V gene is TRBV5-4, the J gene TRBJ2-7; 7 bases are shared with TRBD2. Germline assignment: CDR1 SGHNT and CDR2 YYREEE (reference sequence). The junction had 6 bases not matched to a gene; V was cut back by 3 bases and J by 0 bases. This CDR3 comprises 15 residues. This CDR3 reads CASSSASGGSYEQYF. In DNA form, the CDR3 reads TGTGCCAGCAGCTCCGCGTCGGGGGGCTCCTACGAGCAGTACTTC.

This chain joins TRBV19 and TRBJ1-4, with 9 bases fitting TRBD1. Germline trimming cut 6 bases from V and 8 bases from J; bases unmatched to any gene: 10. This CDR3 region has 15 residues. Per the germline V gene, CDR1 is LNHDA and CDR2 is SQIVND (reference sequence). CDR3 sequence reads: CASSRPGQGGEKLFF. The CDR3 DNA is TGTGCCAGTAGCCGACCGGGACAGGGTGGCGAAAAACTGTTTTTT.

The chain combines TRBV7-3 with TRBJ2-3; D remains unclear. Looked up from germline, CDR1 is SGHTA and CDR2 is FQGTGA. The ends were cut back, 6 bases at V and 1 base at J, with 11 bases in the middle. This CDR3 contains 14 residues. The CDR3 protein is CASSRSPGTDTQYF. The CDR3 coding sequence is TGTGCCAGCAGTCGGTCCCCTGGCACAGATACGCAGTATTTT.